This TCR beta chain was sequenced during a study of Graves' ophthalmopathy and Graves' hyperthyroidism. Study-level points and caveats: Sensitivity reached more than 85% and specificity roughly 81% for a 13-signature model separating ophthalmopathy from stable hyperthyroidism.

Remarks on this clonotype: What it binds is not known. One junction end disagrees with the germline gene, perhaps due to a read error.

Amplification of TCR beta CDR3 regions used RNA transcripts. HTBI-primed RT-PCR formed the first round, and a multiplex PCR formed the second. One entry per CDR3 protein results from TCRdb running MiXCR on the multiplex PCR reads. The sample holds over 650,000 distinct CDR3 sequences, more than 40% seen once. The V gene's germline CDR1 is WSHSY and CDR2 SAAADI. CDR3 size: 17 residues. Sequencing was done on a sample of peripheral blood. The TCR was taken from an adult man with Graves' ophthalmopathy. The J gene is TRBJ2-5, the V gene TRBV10-2; 14 bases align to TRBD2. The CDR3 coding sequence is TGTGCCAGCAGTTTGGCCTGGACTAGCGGGGGGCGAGAGACCCAGTACTTC. This translates into CASSLAWTSGGRETQYF.